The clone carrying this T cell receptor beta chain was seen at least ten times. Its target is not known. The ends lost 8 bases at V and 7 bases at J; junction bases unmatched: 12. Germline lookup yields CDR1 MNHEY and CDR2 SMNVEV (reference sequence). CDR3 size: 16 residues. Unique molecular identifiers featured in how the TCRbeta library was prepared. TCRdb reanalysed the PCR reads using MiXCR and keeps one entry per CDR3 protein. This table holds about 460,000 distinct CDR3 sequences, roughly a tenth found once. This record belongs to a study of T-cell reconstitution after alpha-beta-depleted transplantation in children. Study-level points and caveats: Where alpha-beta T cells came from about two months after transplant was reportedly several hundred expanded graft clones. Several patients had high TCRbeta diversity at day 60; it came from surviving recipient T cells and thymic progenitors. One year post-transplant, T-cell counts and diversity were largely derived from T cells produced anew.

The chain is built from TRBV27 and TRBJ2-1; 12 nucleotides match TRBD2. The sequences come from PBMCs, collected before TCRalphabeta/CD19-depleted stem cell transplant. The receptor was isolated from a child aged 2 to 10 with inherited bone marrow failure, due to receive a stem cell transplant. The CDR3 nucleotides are TGTGCCAGCGGAAACCTTCTAGCGGGAGGGGTAAATGAGCAGTTCTTC. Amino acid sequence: CASGNLLAGGVNEQFF.